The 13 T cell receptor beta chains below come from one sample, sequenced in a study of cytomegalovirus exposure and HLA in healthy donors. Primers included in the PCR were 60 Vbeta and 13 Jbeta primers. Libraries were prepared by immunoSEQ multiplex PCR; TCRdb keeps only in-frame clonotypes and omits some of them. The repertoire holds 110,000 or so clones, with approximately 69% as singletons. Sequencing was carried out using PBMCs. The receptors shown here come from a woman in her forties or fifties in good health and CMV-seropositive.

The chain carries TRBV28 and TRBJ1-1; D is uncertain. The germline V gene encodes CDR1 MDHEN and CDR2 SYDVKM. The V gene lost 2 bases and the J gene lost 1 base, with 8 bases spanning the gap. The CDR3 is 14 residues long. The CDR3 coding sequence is TGTGCCAGCAGTTTAACAGAGCCGAACACTGAAGCTTTCTTT. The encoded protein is CASSLTEPNTEAFF.

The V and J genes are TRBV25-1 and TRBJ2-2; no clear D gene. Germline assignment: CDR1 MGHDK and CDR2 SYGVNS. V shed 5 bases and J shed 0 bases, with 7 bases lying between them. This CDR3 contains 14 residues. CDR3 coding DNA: TGTGCCAGCAGTAACCCGGCGAACACCGGGGAGCTGTTTTTT. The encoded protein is CASSNPANTGELFF.

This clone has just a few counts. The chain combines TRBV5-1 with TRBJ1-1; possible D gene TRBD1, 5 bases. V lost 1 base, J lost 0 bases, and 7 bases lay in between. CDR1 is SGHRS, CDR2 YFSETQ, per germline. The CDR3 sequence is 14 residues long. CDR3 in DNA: TGCGCCAGCAGCTTGAGGGGCTTGAACACTGAAGCTTTCTTT. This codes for CASSLRGLNTEAFF.

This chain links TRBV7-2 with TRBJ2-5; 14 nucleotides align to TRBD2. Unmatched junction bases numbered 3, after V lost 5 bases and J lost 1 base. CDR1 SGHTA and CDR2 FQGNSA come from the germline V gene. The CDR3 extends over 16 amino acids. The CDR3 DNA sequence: TGTGCCAGCAGCCCAGGACTAGCGGGGGGCCAAGAGACCCAGTACTTC. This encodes CASSPGLAGGQETQYF. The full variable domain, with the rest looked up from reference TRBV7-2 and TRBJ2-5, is GAGVSQSPSNKVTEKGKDVELRCDPISGHTALYWYRQSLGQGLEFLIYFQGNSAPDKSGLPSDRFSAERTGGSVSTLTIQRTQQEDSAVYLCASSPGLAGGQETQYFGPGTRLLVL.

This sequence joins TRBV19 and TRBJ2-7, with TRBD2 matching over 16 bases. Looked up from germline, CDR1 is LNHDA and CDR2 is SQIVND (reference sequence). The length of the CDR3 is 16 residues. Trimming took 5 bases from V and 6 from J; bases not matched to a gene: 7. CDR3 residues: CASSAGTSGGAFEQYF. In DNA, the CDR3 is TGTGCCAGTAGTGCCGGGACTAGCGGGGGGGCCTTCGAGCAGTACTTC.

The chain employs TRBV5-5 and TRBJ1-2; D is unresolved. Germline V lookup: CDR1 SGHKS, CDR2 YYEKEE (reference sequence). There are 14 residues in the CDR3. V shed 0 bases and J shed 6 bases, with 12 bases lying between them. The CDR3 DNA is TGTGCCAGCAGCTTGGAACCCCACGGGGATGGCTACACCTTC. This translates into CASSLEPHGDGYTF. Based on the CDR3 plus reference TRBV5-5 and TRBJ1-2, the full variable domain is DAGVTQSPTHLIKTRGQQVTLRCSPISGHKSVSWYQQVLGQGPQFIFQYYEKEERGRGNFPDRFSARQFPNYSSELNVNALLLGDSALYLCASSLEPHGDGYTFGSGTRLTVV.

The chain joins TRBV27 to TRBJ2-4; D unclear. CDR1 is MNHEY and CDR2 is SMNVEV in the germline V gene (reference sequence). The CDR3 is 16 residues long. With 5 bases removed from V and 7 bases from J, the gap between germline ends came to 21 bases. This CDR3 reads CASSTTAPPEMNIQYF. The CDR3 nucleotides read TGTGCCAGCAGTACCACAGCACCCCCGGAAATGAACATTCAGTACTTC.

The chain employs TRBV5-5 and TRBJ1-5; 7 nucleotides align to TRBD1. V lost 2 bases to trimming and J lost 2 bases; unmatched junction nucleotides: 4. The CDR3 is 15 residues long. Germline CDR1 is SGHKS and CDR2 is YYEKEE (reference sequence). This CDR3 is CASSLQGTGNQPQHF. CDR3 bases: TGTGCCAGCAGCTTACAGGGGACGGGCAATCAGCCCCAGCATTTT.

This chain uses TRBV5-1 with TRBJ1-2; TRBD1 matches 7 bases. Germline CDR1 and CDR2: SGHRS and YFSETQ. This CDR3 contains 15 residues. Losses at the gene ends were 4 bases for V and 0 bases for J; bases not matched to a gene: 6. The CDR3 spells CASSLGQTANYGYTF. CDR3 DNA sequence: TGCGCCAGCAGCCTGGGACAGACAGCTAACTATGGCTACACCTTC.

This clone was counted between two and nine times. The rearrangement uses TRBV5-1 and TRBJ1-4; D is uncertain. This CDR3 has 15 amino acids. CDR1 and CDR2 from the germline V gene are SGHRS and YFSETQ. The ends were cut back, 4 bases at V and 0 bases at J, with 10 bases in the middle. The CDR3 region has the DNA TGCGCCAGCAGCCCCCTCGGTACAACTAATGAAAAACTGTTTTTT. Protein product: CASSPLGTTNEKLFF.

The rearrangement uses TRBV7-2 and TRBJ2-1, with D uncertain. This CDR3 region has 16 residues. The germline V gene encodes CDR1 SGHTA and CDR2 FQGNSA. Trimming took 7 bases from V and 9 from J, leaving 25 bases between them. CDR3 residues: CASNPSSLKAGGEQFF. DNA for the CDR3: TGTGCCAGCAACCCCTCCAGTTTAAAGGCTGGCGGTGAGCAGTTCTTC.

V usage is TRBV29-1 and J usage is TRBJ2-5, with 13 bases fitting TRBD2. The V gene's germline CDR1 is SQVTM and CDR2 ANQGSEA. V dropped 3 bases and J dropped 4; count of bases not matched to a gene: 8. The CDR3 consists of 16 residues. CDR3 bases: TGCAGCGTTGACGTACTGAGGACTAGCGGGAGAGAGACCCAGTACTTC. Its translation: CSVDVLRTSGRETQYF.

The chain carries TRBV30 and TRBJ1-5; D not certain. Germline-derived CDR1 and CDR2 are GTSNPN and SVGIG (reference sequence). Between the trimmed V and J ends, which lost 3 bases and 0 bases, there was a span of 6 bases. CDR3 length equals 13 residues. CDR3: CAWSENSNQPQHF. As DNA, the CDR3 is TGTGCCTGGAGCGAGAATAGCAATCAGCCCCAGCATTTT.